The rows below give T cell receptor beta chains drawn from one sample of a study of blood T cell repertoires in COVID-19. Libraries were prepared by immunoSEQ multiplex PCR; TCRdb keeps only in-frame clonotypes and omits some of them. The profile shows approximately 150,000 clones, approximately 86% of them singletons. Sequenced: peripheral blood. The receptor source for this set is a woman aged 50 to 60 with acute or convalescent COVID-19. CDR3s include the opening cysteine and the closing phenylalanine or tryptophan. Fields, in order: J gene, CDR3 length, D gene, V gene, CDR3 protein. D genes are given only for firm matches.

>TRBJ2-2|17|TRBD1|TRBV27
CASSPYPPGGFTGELFF
>TRBJ1-1|15|NA|TRBV9
CASSVNSEGWTEAFF
>TRBJ1-1|14|TRBD1|TRBV27
CASRGRQGHTEAFF
>TRBJ1-3|14|NA|TRBV4-1
CASSRPGVGNTIYF
>TRBJ1-6|16|TRBD1|TRBV18
CASSMTGQGSNSPLHF
>TRBJ1-1|13|TRBD1|TRBV5-8
CASSLDRGTEAFF
>TRBJ1-1|15|TRBD1|TRBV19
CASSSDRPRRTEAFF
>TRBJ1-6|15|TRBD1|TRBV30
CAWSLGTGGNSPLHF
>TRBJ1-4|14|TRBD1|TRBV7-2
CASSSDRDGEKLFF
>TRBJ1-1|13|NA|TRBV7-2
CASSLHPNTEAFF
>TRBJ2-2|16|TRBD2|TRBV5-1
CASSLSGGRYTGELFF
>TRBJ2-5|13|NA|TRBV2
CASRPGRGETQYF
>TRBJ2-7|14|NA|TRBV6-5
CASRGLQTSYEQYF
>TRBJ1-1|15|NA|TRBV7-2
CASSLGGKLNTEAFF
>TRBJ1-5|14|NA|TRBV19
CASSISGGNQPQHF
>TRBJ1-2|16|TRBD1|TRBV4-1
CASSPGQGTNLLSYTF
>TRBJ2-5|16|TRBD2|TRBV13
CASSLGTGGGGETQYF
>TRBJ2-7|12|TRBD1|TRBV6-2/TRBV6-3
CASSRQGFEQYF
>TRBJ2-7|19|TRBD1|TRBV5-1
CASSSFVGQGMGSSYEQYF
>TRBJ2-6|16|NA|TRBV19
CASSINPPDRDNVLTF
>TRBJ1-5|13|NA|TRBV19
CASQQGSNQPQHF
>TRBJ1-1|14|TRBD1|TRBV3-1/TRBV3-2
CASSNGDRRAEAFF
>TRBJ1-2|15|NA|TRBV4-1
CASSQEWAFAYGYTF
>TRBJ1-2|17|TRBD1|TRBV6-2/TRBV6-3
CASSWAGTGRPRGGYTF
>TRBJ1-6|15|NA|TRBV5-1
CASSLGWTGNSPLHF
>TRBJ1-2|17|NA|TRBV7-2
CASRPRDSLQANYGYTF
>TRBJ1-1|12|TRBD1|TRBV27
CASSFSGGQAFF
>TRBJ2-1|13|NA|TRBV9
CAIAAGSHNEQFF
>TRBJ2-3|16|TRBD2|TRBV5-4
CASSLAAGGITDTQYF
>TRBJ2-7|12|NA|TRBV5-1
CASSRDNYEQYF
>TRBJ2-5|17|TRBD2|TRBV18
CASSSRRSGGAQETQYF
>TRBJ2-3|18|TRBD2|TRBV19
CASSMGTLSGRGSDTQYF
>TRBJ2-7|14|NA|TRBV30
CAWTEWTAPYEQYF
>TRBJ2-6|18|NA|TRBV3-1/TRBV3-2
CASSQGGTGASGANVLTF
>TRBJ1-1|14|NA|TRBV11-2
CASRAGHLNTEAFF
>TRBJ2-3|14|NA|TRBV3-1/TRBV3-2
CASSPSGGTDTQYF
>TRBJ2-3|12|NA|TRBV18
CASSPNTDTQYF
>TRBJ1-2|14|NA|TRBV3-1/TRBV3-2
CASSHEQGGYGYTF
>TRBJ1-5|12|NA|TRBV6-9
CARKRQVQPQHF
>TRBJ2-7|14|NA|TRBV9
CASSVGGLAYEQYF
>TRBJ2-1|15|TRBD2|TRBV5-1
CASSLSTSLDNEQFF
>TRBJ1-5|17|NA|TRBV4-2
CASSQANSGHHNQPQHF
>TRBJ2-5|13|TRBD2|TRBV30
CAWKLAGLETQYF
>TRBJ1-2|14|NA|TRBV9
CASSVETEHYGYTF
>TRBJ1-5|14|TRBD1|TRBV6-2/TRBV6-3
CASSRTGGNQPQHF
>TRBJ2-2|15|TRBD1|TRBV6-5
CASRRTGANTGELFF
>TRBJ2-1|17|NA|TRBV21-1
CASKGILAGMSYNEQFF
>TRBJ1-1|14|NA|TRBV6-6
CASSYEVGDTEAFF
>TRBJ2-1|12|NA|TRBV5-1
CASSLEGGEQFF
>TRBJ2-7|11|NA|TRBV2
CASSVGGEQYF
>TRBJ1-1|12|NA|TRBV13
CASSLKGSEAFF
>TRBJ1-1|12|TRBD1|TRBV5-1
CASSLGDSEAFF
>TRBJ1-2|15|TRBD1|TRBV5-5
CASGFWDRAKGGYTF
>TRBJ1-3|14|NA|TRBV15
CATSFGLAGNTIYF